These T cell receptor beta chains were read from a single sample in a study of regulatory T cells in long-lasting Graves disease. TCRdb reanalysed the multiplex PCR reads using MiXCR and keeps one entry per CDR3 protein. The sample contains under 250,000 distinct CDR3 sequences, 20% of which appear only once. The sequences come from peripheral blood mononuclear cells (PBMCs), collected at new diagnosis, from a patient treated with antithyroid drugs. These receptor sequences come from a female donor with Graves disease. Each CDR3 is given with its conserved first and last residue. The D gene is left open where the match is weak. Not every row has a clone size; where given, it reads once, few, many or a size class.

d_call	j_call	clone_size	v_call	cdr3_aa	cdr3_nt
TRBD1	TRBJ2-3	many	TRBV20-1	CSARDPGTGSTDTQYF	TGCAGTGCTAGAGATCCCGGGACAGGGAGCACAGATACGCAGTATTTT
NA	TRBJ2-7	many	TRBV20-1	CSARDFGRTYEQYF	TGCAGTGCTAGAGATTTCGGACGCACCTACGAGCAGTACTTC
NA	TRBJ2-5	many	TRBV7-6	CASSSLGVGETQYF	TGTGCCAGCAGCTCATTAGGGGTAGGCGAGACCCAGTACTTC
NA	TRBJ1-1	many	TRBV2	CASRTLRETEAFF	TGTGCCAGCAGGACTCTAAGGGAAACTGAAGCTTTCTTT
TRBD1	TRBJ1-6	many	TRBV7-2	CASSLDRQGSNSPLHF	TGTGCCAGCAGCTTAGATCGACAGGGTAGTAATTCACCCCTCCACTTT
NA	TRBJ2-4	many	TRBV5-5	CASSLVGGRGQNIQYF	TGTGCCAGCAGCTTGGTCGGGGGGCGCGGTCAAAACATTCAGTACTTC
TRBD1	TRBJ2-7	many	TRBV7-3	CASSLGLAGQGASEQYF	TGTGCCAGCAGCTTAGGCCTTGCGGGACAGGGGGCGAGTGAGCAGTACTTC
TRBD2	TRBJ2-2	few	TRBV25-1	CASSEGLAGGGTGELFF	TGTGCCAGCAGTGAGGGACTAGCGGGAGGAGGCACCGGGGAGCTGTTTTTT
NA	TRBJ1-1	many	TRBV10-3	CAISADRNTEAFF	TGTGCCATCAGCGCGGACAGGAACACTGAAGCTTTCTTT
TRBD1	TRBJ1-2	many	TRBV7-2	CASSFTGTGSGYTF	TGTGCCAGCAGCTTTACCGGGACAGGGAGCGGCTACACCTTC
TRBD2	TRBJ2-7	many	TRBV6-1	CASRNRLARYYYEQYF	TGTGCCAGCAGGAATAGACTAGCCCGTTACTACTACGAGCAGTACTTC
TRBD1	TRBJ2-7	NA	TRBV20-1	CSARGGQGMYEQYF	TGCAGTGCTAGAGGCGGACAGGGTATGTACGAGCAGTACTTC
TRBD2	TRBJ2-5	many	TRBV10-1	CASSETSGSLGETQYF	TGCGCCAGCAGTGAGACTAGCGGGAGTTTGGGAGAGACCCAGTACTTC
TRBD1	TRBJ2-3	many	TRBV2	CASSGTGGNTQYF	TGTGCCAGCTCCGGGACAGGAGGAAATACGCAGTATTTT
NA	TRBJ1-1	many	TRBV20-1	CSARDRRHLNTEAFF	TGCAGTGCTAGAGATCGGAGACACCTCAACACTGAAGCTTTCTTT
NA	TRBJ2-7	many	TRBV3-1	CASSQDGRGAYEQYF	TGTGCCAGCAGCCAAGATGGGCGGGGTGCCTACGAGCAGTACTTC
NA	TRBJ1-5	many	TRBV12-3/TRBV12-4	CASRRYREQPQHF	TGTGCCAGCAGGCGCTACAGGGAGCAGCCCCAGCATTTT